This T cell receptor (beta chain) stems from a study of blood T cell repertoires in COVID-19. Study at large: Specimens from acute and convalescent COVID-19 originated in the United States, Italy and Spain. The analysed material was cDNA or gDNA that came from T cells, B-cell-depleted T cells, or PBMCs.

Germline V CDR1 and CDR2: MGHRA, YSYEKL. This CDR3 contains 15 residues. Trimming stripped 3 bases from V and 9 bases from J, with 15 bases between. Profiled with immunoSEQ multiplex PCR; TCRdb holds only in-frame clones, not every one. Of 200,000 to 250,000 clones in the sample, around 89% were seen once. The J gene is TRBJ1-6, the V gene TRBV4-1; D may be TRBD1 (5 bases). Sequencing used peripheral blood. This receptor was identified in a man aged 30 to 39 with COVID-19, enrolled during active disease. The CDR3 protein is CASSQGGNDRSPLHF. In nucleotides, the CDR3 is TGCGCCAGCAGCCAGGGGGGGAACGACCGTTCACCCCTCCACTTT.